This T cell receptor beta chain was sequenced during a study of T cell responses to AZD1222 COVID-19 vaccine. Background on the study: Analysis merged second doses at about 4 or about 12 weeks.

Points from the study as a whole: Spike-wide coverage was observed for vaccine-associated CD4 TCRs, with dominant responses at 160-218 and 743-854. Unmutated variant regions are reportedly targeted by nearly half of spike-specific TCRs.

CDR1 is SGHDT and CDR2 is YYEEEE in the germline V gene. V was pared by 1 base and J by 8 bases, with 6 bases of the junction left unmatched. The CDR3 spans 15 residues. Data came from immunoSEQ multiplex PCR; TCRdb stores just in-frame clones and leaves some out. The sample consists of about 150,000 clones, 87% of them appearing once. About this clone itself: Its antigen is currently unknown.

The chain joins TRBV5-6 to TRBJ2-1; 10 bases are a match to TRBD2. The receptor was isolated from an adult in good health. The input for sequencing was peripheral blood, taken on day 0 of AZD1222 vaccination. The CDR3 reads CASSLTSGAKDEQFF. CDR3 nucleotides: TGTGCCAGCAGCTTGACTAGCGGGGCTAAGGATGAGCAGTTCTTC.